This note documents a single TCR beta chain sequence. This clonotype was detected ten times or more. Its antigen has not been determined. No base-level quality is on record; no much larger clone is a single base apart. Library generation was performed with 5' RACE. The instrument was a NextSeq 500. The TCR library protocol attached unique molecular identifiers to individual cDNA molecules to correct for sequencing error and PCR bias. TCR alpha and beta chains were both sequenced, and the abundances of alpha and beta sequences in each sample were closely correlated with each other. Per the original workflow: Decombinator V4 was used to perform V gene, J gene and CDR3 annotation of TCR sequences. TCRs were defined as expanded if a significant change between any two time points was detected under a Poisson model with p below 0.0001. Abundances of TCRs were expressed as counts per million after normalisation to the total number of TCRs sequenced in each sample. TRAV1-2 paired with TRAJ12, TRAJ20 or TRAJ33 defined MAIT TCRs, while TRAV10 paired with TRAJ18 defined iNKT TCRs. VDJdb, accessed on 1 November 2021, was searched for TCRs annotated for CMV, EBV and SARS-CoV-2, and TCRs annotated for more than one antigen were excluded. TCRdb applied fastp at Q25 and MiXCR to the public reads, then kept only in-frame beta chains. Rows matching on CDR3 protein sequence are summarized as one entry with the most common DNA and genes. The V and J calls here are based on TCRdb, not the publication. The sample table holds just under 65,000 distinct CDR3 sequences, of which less than 15% were seen once. 4% to 4.5% of the sample rests with the top ten.

Set within a cohort of healthcare workers in London, UK, this nested case-control study involved weekly PCR testing of nasopharyngeal swabs along with blood sampling. Healthcare workers were recruited between 23 and 31 March 2020, during the week of the UK lockdown, and were followed weekly for up to roughly 16 weeks. This record belongs to a study of early T cells in non-severe SARS-CoV-2 infection (dated by TCRdb to about 2021). Looking at the study overall: Because TCR sequencing was done on bulk RNA from unsorted whole blood, the alpha and beta chains could not be paired. Study-wide findings and limitations: Matching against VDJdb was skewed toward anti-spike CD8 responses, likely underestimated virus-specific expansions, and missed private and CD4 specificities.

From cysteine to phenylalanine, the CDR3 is 16 amino acids long. Only CDR3 DNA remains: 48 bases, in frame from the first base. The germline V gene sets CDR1 to SGHRS and CDR2 to YFSETQ. The junction shows trimming of 0 bases on V and 1 base on J, plus 12 bases between the germline ends. What was sequenced was whole blood. Here the chain combines TRBV5-1 and TRBJ2-3, and perhaps TRBD2 as D gene, on 6 matching bases. The TCR comes from an adult who was a healthcare worker with PCR-confirmed SARS-CoV-2 infection or an uninfected control (not recorded which). The CDR3 has the sequence CASSLARIAGTDTQYF. The nucleotide sequence is TGCGCCAGCAGCTTGGCCAGGATAGCGGGCACAGATACGCAGTATTTT. Where the CDR3 stops, the reference TRBV5-1 and TRBJ2-3 genes take over; the full variable domain is KAGVTQTPRYLIKTRGQQVTLSCSPISGHRSVSWYQQTPGQGLQFLFEYFSETQRNKGNFPGRFSGRQFSNSRSEMNVSTLELGDSALYLCASSLARIAGTDTQYFGPGTRLTVL.